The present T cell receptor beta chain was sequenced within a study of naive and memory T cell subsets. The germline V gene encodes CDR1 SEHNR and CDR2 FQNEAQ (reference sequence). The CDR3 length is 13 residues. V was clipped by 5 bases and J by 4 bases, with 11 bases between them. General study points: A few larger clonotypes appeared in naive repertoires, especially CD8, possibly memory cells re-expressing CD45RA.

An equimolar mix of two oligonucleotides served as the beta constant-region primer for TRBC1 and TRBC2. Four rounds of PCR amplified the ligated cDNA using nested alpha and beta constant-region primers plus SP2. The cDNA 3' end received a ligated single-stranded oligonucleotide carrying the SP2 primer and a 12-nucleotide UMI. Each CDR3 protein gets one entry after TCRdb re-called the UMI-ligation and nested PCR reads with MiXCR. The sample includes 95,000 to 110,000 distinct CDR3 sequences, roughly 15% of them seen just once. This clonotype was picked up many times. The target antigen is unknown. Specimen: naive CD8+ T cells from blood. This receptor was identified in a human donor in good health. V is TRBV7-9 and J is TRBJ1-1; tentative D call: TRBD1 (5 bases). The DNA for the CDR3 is TGTGCCAGCAGCACCAGGGAACGCACTGAAGCTTTCTTT. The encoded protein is CASSTRERTEAFF.